This TCR beta chain is drawn from a study of Ad26.COV2.S vaccination and SARS-CoV-2 variants (dated by TCRdb to the early 2020s). With regard to the full study: Donors in the vaccine arm were drawn from COV1001, a phase I-IIa trial of Ad26.COV2.S in healthy adults that was multicentre, randomized, double-blind and placebo-controlled. Dosing of Ad26.COV2.S was intramuscular, at either 5x10^10 or 1x10^11 viral particles, delivered as one shot or as two shots spaced 56 days apart. Sequencing of the TCRbeta repertoire served to evaluate the specificity and breadth of SARS-CoV-2-reactive T cell receptors following Ad26.COV2.S vaccination. The TCR-sequenced set comprised around 32 samples: about 19 Ad26.COV2.S vaccine recipients, 5 placebo recipients and 8 SARS-CoV-2 convalescent individuals. Participants in the trial were split at random into five groups of five each, receiving low-dose or high-dose Ad26.COV2.S once or twice, or else placebo on both occasions. Investigators did not know the trial group allocation while performing experiments and assessing outcomes. Study-wide findings and limitations: Compared with placebo recipients, Ad26.COV2.S recipients showed higher spike-specific TCR breadth (P = 0.0014). Substantial breadth of spike-specific CD8+ and CD4+ T cell responses was reported after vaccination. The study lacked the statistical power to compare responses across vaccine doses or regimens. It was noted by the authors that total T cell responses may have been underestimated by the TCR breadth and depth analyses. Vaccine and placebo recipients had comparable non-spike TCR breadth, which fits with the vaccine containing only spike.

There are 14 amino acids in the CDR3, from cysteine to phenylalanine inclusive. Only the CDR3 region is kept as DNA, spanning 42 bases read in frame from base 1. CDR1 ENHRY and CDR2 SYGVKD are derived from the germline V gene. Cut back by 6 bases and 4 bases, the V and J ends lie 14 bases apart. According to the study, the label for this sample's treatment or condition signals: about 20 received Ad26.COV2.S at low or high dose, single or two shots; about five received placebo; per-sample allocation not given. Repertoires of vaccine and placebo recipients were sequenced from samples collected on day 63 after the first injection. In Cohort 1b, 25 adults aged 18-55 years were enrolled at a single site in Boston, USA, between 29 July and 7 August 2020. As a vaccine, Ad26.COV2.S was a replication-incompetent adenovirus type 26 vector that expressed a prefusion-stabilized SARS-CoV-2 spike protein derived from the original Wuhan strain.

With regard to this clone: Its cognate antigen has yet to be identified. No much larger clone is present one base from it, and per-base qualities are unavailable.

TCRbeta CDR3 regions were sequenced with the immunoSEQ Assay. After extraction, genomic DNA underwent amplification by bias-controlled multiplex PCR, followed by high-throughput sequencing. As for the authors' bioinformatics: Collapsing and filtering of sequences were performed to quantify the absolute abundance of each unique TCRbeta CDR3 region. T cell fraction was estimated by normalizing TCRbeta template counts to usable DNA, with usable DNA measured through amplification of reference genes found in all nucleated cells. Repertoire TCRs were annotated as SARS-CoV-2-specific when V gene, CDR3 amino acid sequence and J gene were exactly matched to a known reactive TCR set. The reference SARS-CoV-2 TCR set came from MIRA and was filtered for enrichment in COVID-19-positive ImmuneCODE repertoires, removing public or cross-reactive TCRs. Using the MIRA antigens, annotated TCRs were further analysed by specific ORF or by position within an ORF. Breadth was defined as the number of annotated unique rearrangements divided by the total number of unique productive rearrangements, and depth was defined as the summed frequency of the annotated unique rearrangements. Group comparisons of TCR breadth used two-sided Wilcoxon rank-sum tests. TCRdb limited this immuneACCESS table to in-frame rearrangements with V and J called. A share of clones is missing; checked studies link under half to unresolved V genes, and the rest is unexplained. V, J and clone size derive from that table, while D and trimming were established from the DNA sequence. The sample contains around 400,000 clones, 80% to 95% of them found a single time. More than 10% of the sample comes from the top ten.

This chain is built from TRBV10-3 and TRBJ2-3; no confident D gene assignment can be made. The sample consisted of peripheral blood, taken in a trial of Ad26.COV2.S vaccine versus placebo. This TCR was recovered from a person between 18 and 59 years old who received the Ad26.COV2.S COVID-19 vaccine or a placebo. The nucleotides are TGTGCCATCAGAGATGACGATGGGGCAGATACGCAGTATTTT. This codes for CAIRDDDGADTQYF.